This T cell receptor (beta chain) was sequenced in a study of identical twins. Study-level results: Zero-insertion results could be subject to partial confounding by invariant MAIT and iNKT cells.

Only a few counts were recorded for this clonotype. Antigen specificity is unknown. A universal primer site came from template switching; cDNA carried unique molecular identifiers. Each CDR3 protein is one row after TCRdb ran MiXCR on the 5' RACE reads. The sample has 1,800,000 or so distinct CDR3 sequences; around 33% are singletons. Germline V gene lookup returns CDR1 DFQATT and CDR2 SNEGSKA (reference sequence). This CDR3 comprises 16 residues. V was shortened by 4 bases and J by 0 bases, with 16 bases between the two germline ends. This receptor was obtained from a newborn girl in good health. The chain has TRBV20-1 and TRBJ2-1; D is possibly TRBD1 or TRBD2 (5 bases each). Sequences were obtained from cord blood. CDR3 protein: CSANPGTYSSYNEQFF. CDR3 in DNA: TGCAGTGCTAACCCTGGGACGTATAGCTCCTACAATGAGCAGTTCTTC.